The sequence of this T cell receptor (beta chain) was determined in a study of T cell repertoires in cytomegalovirus infection. As for the study in general: Public TCR beta signatures indicated both CMV infection and matching HLA type. Study-wide findings and caveats: There were carriers of CMV plus the relevant HLA, and cumulative public TCR beta family frequency identified them. HLA-C-restricted TCR beta clonotypes specific for CMV led the ex vivo response.

The germline gives CDR1 SGHRS, CDR2 YFSETQ. Deletions cut 3 bases from V and 2 bases from J, with 17 bases between. The CDR3 consists of 16 residues. TCRdb reprocessed the reads via MiXCR and lists one record per CDR3 protein. The data show under 350,000 distinct CDR3 sequences, roughly a tenth seen once. This clonotype was seen many times. The antigen is not known. The sample comprised PBMCs. This clonotype originated in a human donor in good health (CMV status not recorded). Some clones in this sample may be carry-over from other donors' samples. J is TRBJ1-2 and V is TRBV5-1; D might be TRBD1 (6 bases). The CDR3 here is CASSSSPGHPNYGYTF. CDR3 nucleotide sequence: TGCGCCAGCAGCTCCTCACCGGGACACCCAAACTATGGCTACACCTTC.